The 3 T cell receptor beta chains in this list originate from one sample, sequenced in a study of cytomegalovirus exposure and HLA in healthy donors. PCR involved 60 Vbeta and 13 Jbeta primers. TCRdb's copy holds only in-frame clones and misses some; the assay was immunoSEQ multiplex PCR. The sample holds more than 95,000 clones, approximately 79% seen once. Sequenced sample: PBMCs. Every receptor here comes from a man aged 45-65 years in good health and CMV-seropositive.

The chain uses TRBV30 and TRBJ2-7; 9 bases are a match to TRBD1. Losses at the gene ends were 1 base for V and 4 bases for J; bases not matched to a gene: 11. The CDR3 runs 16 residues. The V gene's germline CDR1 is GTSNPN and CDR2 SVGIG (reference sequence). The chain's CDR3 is CAWSAGGTGGAYEQYF. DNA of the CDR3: TGTGCCTGGAGTGCGGGGGGAACAGGGGGCGCGTACGAGCAGTACTTC.

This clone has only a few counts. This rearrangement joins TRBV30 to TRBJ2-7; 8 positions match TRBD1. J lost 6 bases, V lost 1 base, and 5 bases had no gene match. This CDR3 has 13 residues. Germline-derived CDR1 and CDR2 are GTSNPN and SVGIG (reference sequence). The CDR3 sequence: CAWSGRGQGEQYF. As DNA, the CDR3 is TGTGCCTGGAGTGGCAGGGGGCAGGGCGAGCAGTACTTC. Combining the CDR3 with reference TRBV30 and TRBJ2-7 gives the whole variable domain SQTIHQWPATLVQPVGSPLSLECTVEGTSNPNLYWYRQAAGRGLQLLFYSVGIGQISSEVPQNLSASRPQDRQFILSSKKLLLSDSGFYLCAWSGRGQGEQYFGPGTRLTVT.

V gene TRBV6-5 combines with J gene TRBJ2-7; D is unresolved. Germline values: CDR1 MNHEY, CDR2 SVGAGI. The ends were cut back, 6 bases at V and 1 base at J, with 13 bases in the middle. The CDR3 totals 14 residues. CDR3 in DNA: TGTGCCAGCAGGCCTAGGTTTGCATCCTACGAGCAGTACTTC. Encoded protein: CASRPRFASYEQYF.